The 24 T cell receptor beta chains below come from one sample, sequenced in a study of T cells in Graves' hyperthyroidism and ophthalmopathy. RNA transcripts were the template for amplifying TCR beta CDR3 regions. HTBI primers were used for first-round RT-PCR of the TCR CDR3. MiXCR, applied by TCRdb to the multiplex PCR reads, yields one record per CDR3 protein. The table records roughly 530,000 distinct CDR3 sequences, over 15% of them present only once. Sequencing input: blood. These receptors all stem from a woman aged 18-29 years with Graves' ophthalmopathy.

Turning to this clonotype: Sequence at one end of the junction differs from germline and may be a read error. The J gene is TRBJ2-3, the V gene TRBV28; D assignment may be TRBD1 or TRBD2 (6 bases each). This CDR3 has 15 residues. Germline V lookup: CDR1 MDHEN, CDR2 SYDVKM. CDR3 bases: TGTGCCAGCAGTTTAGCTGGAGGGGGTGCAGATGCGCAGTATTTT. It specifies CASSLAGGGADAQYF.

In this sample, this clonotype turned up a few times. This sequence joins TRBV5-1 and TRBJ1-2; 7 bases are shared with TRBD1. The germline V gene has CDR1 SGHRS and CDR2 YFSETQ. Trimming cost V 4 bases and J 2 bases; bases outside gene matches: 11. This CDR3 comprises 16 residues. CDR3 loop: CASSQTTGILNYGYTF. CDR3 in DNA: TGCGCCAGCAGCCAAACGACAGGGATACTAAACTATGGCTACACCTTC.

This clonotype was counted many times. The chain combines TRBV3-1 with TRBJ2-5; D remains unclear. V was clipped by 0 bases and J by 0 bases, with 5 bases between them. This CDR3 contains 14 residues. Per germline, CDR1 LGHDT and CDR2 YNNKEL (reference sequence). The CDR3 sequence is CASSQEVYQETQYF. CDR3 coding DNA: TGTGCCAGCAGCCAAGAGGTCTACCAAGAGACCCAGTACTTC.

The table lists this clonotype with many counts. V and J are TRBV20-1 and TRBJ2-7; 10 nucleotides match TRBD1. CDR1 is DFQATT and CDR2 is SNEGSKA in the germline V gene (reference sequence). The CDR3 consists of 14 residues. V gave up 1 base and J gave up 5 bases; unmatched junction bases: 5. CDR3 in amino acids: CSARAGTGADEQYF. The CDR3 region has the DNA TGCAGTGCTAGAGCCGGGACAGGGGCGGACGAGCAGTACTTC.

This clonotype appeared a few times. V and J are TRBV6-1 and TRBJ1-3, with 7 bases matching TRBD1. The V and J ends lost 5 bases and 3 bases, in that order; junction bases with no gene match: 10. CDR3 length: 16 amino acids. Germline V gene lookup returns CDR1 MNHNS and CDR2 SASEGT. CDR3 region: CASSSRTGPFGNTIYF. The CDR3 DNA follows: TGTGCCAGCAGTTCCCGGACAGGCCCCTTTGGAAACACCATATATTTT.

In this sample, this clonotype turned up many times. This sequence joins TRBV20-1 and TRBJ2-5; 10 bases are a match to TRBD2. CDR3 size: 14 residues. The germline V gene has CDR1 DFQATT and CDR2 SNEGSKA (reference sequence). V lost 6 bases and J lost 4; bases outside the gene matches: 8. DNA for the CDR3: TGCAGTGCCCCCCCTGTAGCGGGGGGAGAGACCCAGTACTTC. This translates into CSAPPVAGGETQYF.

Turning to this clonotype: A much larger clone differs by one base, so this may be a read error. CDR3 loop: CASSFGQGAGGAFF. The DNA for the CDR3 is TGTGCCAGCAGCTTCGGACAGGGGGCGGGTGGAGCTTTCTTT. This chain connects TRBV5-6 to TRBJ1-1; TRBD1 matches 11 bases. Germline CDR1 reads SGHDT; CDR2 reads YYEEEE. This CDR3 contains 14 residues. The V segment lost 2 bases and the J segment 10 bases; nucleotides outside the gene matches: 7.

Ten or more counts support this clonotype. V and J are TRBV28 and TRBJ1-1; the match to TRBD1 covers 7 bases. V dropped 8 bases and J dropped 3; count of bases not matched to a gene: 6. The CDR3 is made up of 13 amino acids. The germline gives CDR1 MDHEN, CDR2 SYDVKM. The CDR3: CASDTGVYTEAFF. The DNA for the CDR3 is TGTGCCAGCGATACAGGGGTTTACACTGAAGCTTTCTTT.

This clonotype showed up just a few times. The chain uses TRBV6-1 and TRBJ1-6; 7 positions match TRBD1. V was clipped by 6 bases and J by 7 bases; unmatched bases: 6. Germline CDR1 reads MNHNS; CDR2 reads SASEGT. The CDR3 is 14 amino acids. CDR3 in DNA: TGTGCCAGCAGCAGAGGGGGCCGGAATTCACCCCTCCACTTT. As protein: CASSRGGRNSPLHF.

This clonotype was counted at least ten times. CDR3 bases: TGTGCCAGCACCGGGGTCACTGAAGCTTTCTTT. It translates to CASTGVTEAFF. The rearrangement joins TRBV28 to TRBJ1-1; D remains ambiguous. The CDR3 has 11 amino acids. V was clipped by 7 bases and J by 4 bases, with 7 bases between them. Germline-derived CDR1 and CDR2 are MDHEN and SYDVKM.

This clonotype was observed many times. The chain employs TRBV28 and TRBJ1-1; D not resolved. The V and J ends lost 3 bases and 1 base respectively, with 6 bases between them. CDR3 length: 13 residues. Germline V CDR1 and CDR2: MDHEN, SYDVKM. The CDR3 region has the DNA TGTGCCAGCAGTTTTACAGCGAACACTGAAGCTTTCTTT. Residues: CASSFTANTEAFF. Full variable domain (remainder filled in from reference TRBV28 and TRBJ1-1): DVKVTQSSRYLVKRTGEKVFLECVQDMDHENMFWYRQDPGLGLRLIYFSYDVKMKEKGDIPEGYSVSREKKERFSLILESASTNQTSMYLCASSFTANTEAFFGQGTRLTVV.

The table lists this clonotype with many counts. CDR3 protein: CAWDGEGQTYNEQFF. The CDR3 DNA reads as TGTGCCTGGGATGGGGAAGGACAGACATACAATGAGCAGTTCTTC. V is TRBV30 and J is TRBJ2-1; weak D call: TRBD1 (6 bases). The V end lost 5 bases, the J end lost 4 bases, and 18 bases lay between the germline ends. Germline CDR1 reads GTSNPN; CDR2 reads SVGIG (reference sequence). This CDR3 is built from 15 residues.

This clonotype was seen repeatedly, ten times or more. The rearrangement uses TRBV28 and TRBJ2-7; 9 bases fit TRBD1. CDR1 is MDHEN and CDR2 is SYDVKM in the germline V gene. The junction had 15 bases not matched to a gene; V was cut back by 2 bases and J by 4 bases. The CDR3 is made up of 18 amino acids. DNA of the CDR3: TGTGCCAGCAGTTTACTTGGCCGCCCCCGGGACAGGGTATACGAGCAGTACTTC. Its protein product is CASSLLGRPRDRVYEQYF. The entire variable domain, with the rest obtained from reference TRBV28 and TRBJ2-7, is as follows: DVKVTQSSRYLVKRTGEKVFLECVQDMDHENMFWYRQDPGLGLRLIYFSYDVKMKEKGDIPEGYSVSREKKERFSLILESASTNQTSMYLCASSLLGRPRDRVYEQYFGPGTRLTVT.

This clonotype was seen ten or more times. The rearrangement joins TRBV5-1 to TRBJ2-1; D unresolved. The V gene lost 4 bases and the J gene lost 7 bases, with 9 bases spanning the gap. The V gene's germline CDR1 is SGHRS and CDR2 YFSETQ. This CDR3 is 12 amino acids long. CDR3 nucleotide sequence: TGCGCCAGCAGCGCCGAAAAGAATGAGCAGTTCTTC. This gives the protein CASSAEKNEQFF.

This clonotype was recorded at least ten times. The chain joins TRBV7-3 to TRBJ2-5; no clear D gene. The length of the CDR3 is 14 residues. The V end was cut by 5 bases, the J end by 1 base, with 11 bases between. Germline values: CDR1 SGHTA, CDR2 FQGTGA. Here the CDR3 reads CASSKSGRQETQYF. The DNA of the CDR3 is TGTGCCAGCAGCAAATCCGGCCGCCAAGAGACCCAGTACTTC.

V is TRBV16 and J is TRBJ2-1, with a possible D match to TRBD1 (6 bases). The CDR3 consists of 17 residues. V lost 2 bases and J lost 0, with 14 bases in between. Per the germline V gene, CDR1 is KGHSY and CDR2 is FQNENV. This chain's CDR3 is CASSQKRTESSYNEQFF. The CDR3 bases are TGTGCCAGCAGCCAAAAGAGGACAGAGAGCTCCTACAATGAGCAGTTCTTC.

This CDR3 reads CASSPTGDSFYEQYF. The DNA of the CDR3 is TGCGCCAGCAGCCCGACCGGGGACAGCTTCTACGAGCAGTACTTC. This rearrangement joins TRBV4-1 to TRBJ2-7; 7 bases fit TRBD1. CDR1 MGHRA and CDR2 YSYEKL come from the germline V gene. Unmatched junction bases numbered 9, after V lost 4 bases and J lost 3 bases. This CDR3 has 15 amino acids.

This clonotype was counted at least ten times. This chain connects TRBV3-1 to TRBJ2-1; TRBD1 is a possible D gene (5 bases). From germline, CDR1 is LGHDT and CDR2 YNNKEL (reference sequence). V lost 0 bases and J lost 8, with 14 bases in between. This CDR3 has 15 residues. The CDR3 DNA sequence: TGTGCCAGCAGCCAAGAAGGTTTCAGGGCCGATGAGCAGTTCTTC. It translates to CASSQEGFRADEQFF.

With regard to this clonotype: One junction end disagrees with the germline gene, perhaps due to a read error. CDR3 protein: CVSSGGGGEKLFF. The CDR3, as DNA: TGTGTCAGCAGCGGTGGGGGGGGTGAAAAACTGTTTTTT. The genes are TRBV7-9 and TRBJ1-4; D is perhaps TRBD1 (5 bases). Germline V gene lookup returns CDR1 SEHNR and CDR2 FQNEAQ (reference sequence). The CDR3 contains 13 residues.

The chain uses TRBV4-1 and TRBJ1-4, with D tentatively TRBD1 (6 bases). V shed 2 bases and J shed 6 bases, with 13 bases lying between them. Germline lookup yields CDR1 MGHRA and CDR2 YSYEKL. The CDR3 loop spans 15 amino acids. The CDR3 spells CASSQITGLYEKLFF. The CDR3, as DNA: TGCGCCAGCAGCCAAATTACAGGGTTGTATGAAAAACTGTTTTTT.

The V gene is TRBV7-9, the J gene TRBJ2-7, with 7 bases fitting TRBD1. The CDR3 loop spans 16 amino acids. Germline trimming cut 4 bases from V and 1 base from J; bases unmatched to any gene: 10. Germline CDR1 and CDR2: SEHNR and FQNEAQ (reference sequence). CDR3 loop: CASSSRQGDTSYEQYF. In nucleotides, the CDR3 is TGTGCCAGCAGCTCAAGACAGGGAGACACTTCCTACGAGCAGTACTTC.

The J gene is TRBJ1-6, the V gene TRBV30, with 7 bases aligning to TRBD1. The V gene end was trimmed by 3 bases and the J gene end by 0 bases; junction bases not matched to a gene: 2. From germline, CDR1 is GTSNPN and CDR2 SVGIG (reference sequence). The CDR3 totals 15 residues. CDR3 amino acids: CAWRQGSSYNSPLHF. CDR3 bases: TGTGCCTGGAGACAGGGGAGCTCCTATAATTCACCCCTCCACTTT.

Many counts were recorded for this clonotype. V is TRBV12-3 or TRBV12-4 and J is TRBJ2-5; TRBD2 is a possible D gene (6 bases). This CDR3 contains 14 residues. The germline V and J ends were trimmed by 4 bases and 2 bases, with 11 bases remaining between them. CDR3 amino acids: CASSWTTKQETQYF. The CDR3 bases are TGTGCCAGCAGTTGGACTACCAAACAAGAGACCCAGTACTTC.

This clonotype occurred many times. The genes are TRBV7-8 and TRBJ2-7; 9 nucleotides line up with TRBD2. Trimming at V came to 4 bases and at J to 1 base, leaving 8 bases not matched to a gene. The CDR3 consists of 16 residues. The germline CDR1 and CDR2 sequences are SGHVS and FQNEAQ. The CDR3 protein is CASSSFSGGFSYEQYF. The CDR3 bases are TGTGCCAGCAGCTCCTTTAGCGGGGGCTTTTCCTACGAGCAGTACTTC.